This passage covers 16 T cell receptor beta chains from one sample sequenced in a study of T cells in lung cancer brain metastases. Repertoires were generated with immunoSEQ multiplex PCR, while TCRdb's copy carries only in-frame clones and drops some. The sample holds roughly 4,700 clones, over 80% seen once. The sequenced sample consisted of tumor tissue from the primary lung tumor. The source of these receptors is a woman aged 45-59 years with non-small cell lung cancer.

The chain couples TRBV12-5 to TRBJ1-3; D call uncertain. V gave up 2 bases and J gave up 0 bases, with 8 bases separating them. The V gene's germline CDR1 is LGHNT and CDR2 FRNRAP. CDR3 length equals 15 residues. The CDR3 DNA reads as TGTGCTAGTGGTTTGTTAGCGCACTCTGGAAACACCATATATTTT. This sequence encodes CASGLLAHSGNTIYF. The entire variable domain, with the rest obtained from reference TRBV12-5 and TRBJ1-3, is as follows: DARVTQTPRHKVTEMGQEVTMRCQPILGHNTVFWYRQTMMQGLELLAYFRNRAPLDDSGMPKDRFSAEMPDATLATLKIQPSEPRDSAVYFCASGLLAHSGNTIYFGEGSWLTVV.

The V gene is TRBV5-1, the J gene TRBJ2-3; 15 nucleotides match TRBD2. CDR3 length equals 15 residues. The ends lost 4 bases at V and 6 bases at J; junction bases unmatched: 3. Germline V lookup: CDR1 SGHRS, CDR2 YFSETQ. CDR3 DNA sequence: TGCGCCAGCAGCAACGGACTAGCGGGAGGGGATACGCAGTATTTT. This gives the protein CASSNGLAGGDTQYF.

The rearrangement joins TRBV4-2 to TRBJ1-6; tentatively, D is TRBD1 (5 bases). The CDR3 loop spans 17 amino acids. Germline-derived CDR1 and CDR2 are LGHNA and YNFKEQ. The V and J ends lost 1 base and 7 bases respectively, with 17 bases between them. The CDR3 protein is CASSQGQGGSKNSPLHF. DNA of the CDR3: TGTGCCAGCAGCCAAGGTCAGGGCGGATCGAAAAATTCACCCCTCCACTTT.

The chain has TRBV13 and TRBJ1-3, with a weak D call TRBD1 (5 bases). Per the germline V gene, CDR1 is PRHDT and CDR2 is FYEKMQ (reference sequence). There are 16 residues in the CDR3. The V and J ends lost 6 bases and 0 bases respectively, with 15 bases between them. The CDR3 DNA is TGTGCCAGCAGGGGTTGGGAGGGGATCTCTGGAAACACCATATATTTT. Its translation is CASRGWEGISGNTIYF.

This clone has just a few counts. This chain links TRBV7-9 with TRBJ1-1; possibly TRBD1 for D (6 bases). Germline assignment: CDR1 SEHNR and CDR2 FQNEAQ (reference sequence). Trimming removed 5 bases from V and 3 bases from J, with 13 bases in between. CDR3 size: 14 residues. CDR3 nucleotides: TGTGCCAGCAGCCGAACAGGGTATGACACTGAAGCTTTCTTT. Its translation is CASSRTGYDTEAFF.

The chain carries TRBV7-9 and TRBJ2-5, with 7 bases matching TRBD2. CDR3 size: 14 residues. After removal of 4 bases from V and 6 bases from J, the junction contained 8 bases not matched to a gene. Germline values: CDR1 SEHNR, CDR2 FQNEAQ (reference sequence). The CDR3 protein is CASSSPGLQKTQYF. The DNA of the CDR3 is TGTGCCAGCAGCTCACCGGGACTACAAAAGACCCAGTACTTC.

The V call is TRBV2, the J call TRBJ2-2; 8 nucleotides line up with TRBD2. There are 16 residues in the CDR3. Germline V CDR1 and CDR2: SNHLY, FYNNEI. V lost 4 bases to trimming and J lost 7 bases; unmatched junction nucleotides: 11. This CDR3 is CASSAGSGIGGGELFF. In DNA form, the CDR3 reads TGTGCCAGCAGTGCGGGTAGCGGGATAGGGGGCGGGGAGCTGTTTTTT.

This clone was recorded a few times. Other DNA sequences in the same sample also yield this CDR3. The chain combines TRBV19 with TRBJ2-2; TRBD1 is a possible D gene (6 bases). V lost 6 bases and J 0 bases, leaving 8 bases between the germline ends. Per germline, CDR1 LNHDA and CDR2 SQIVND (reference sequence). This CDR3 is 14 amino acids long. The CDR3 DNA reads as TGTGCCAGTAGGGACAGAACGAACACCGGGGAGCTGTTTTTT. Its translation is CASRDRTNTGELFF.

The chain carries TRBV6-4 and TRBJ2-3, with D perhaps matching TRBD1 or TRBD2 (6 bases each). Germline CDR1 and CDR2: MRHNA and SNTAGT. The length of the CDR3 is 17 residues. V lost 3 bases and J 4 bases, leaving 20 bases between the germline ends. The CDR3, as DNA: TGTGCCAGCAGTGAAGAGGGGGGATGGAGCAGCCCAGATACGCAGTATTTT. This codes for CASSEEGGWSSPDTQYF.

This chain connects TRBV6-4 to TRBJ2-2, with no clear D. The CDR3 consists of 13 residues. The V end was cut by 5 bases, the J end by 3 bases, with 7 bases between. Germline lookup yields CDR1 MRHNA and CDR2 SNTAGT. CDR3: CASSSGDTGELFF. CDR3 coding DNA: TGTGCCAGCAGTAGTGGGGACACCGGGGAGCTGTTTTTT.

V usage is TRBV5-1 and J usage is TRBJ2-7; D perhaps matches TRBD1 (8 bases). Deletions cut 0 bases from V and 3 bases from J, with 16 bases between. The CDR3 consists of 16 residues. Germline lookup yields CDR1 SGHRS and CDR2 YFSETQ. The CDR3 here is CASSLGTGRAFYEQYF. CDR3 DNA sequence: TGCGCCAGCAGCTTGGGGACAGGGAGGGCTTTCTACGAGCAGTACTTC.

This clone was seen a single time. This chain uses TRBV5-1 with TRBJ2-1, with D perhaps matching TRBD1 (6 bases). The CDR3 runs to 14 residues. The V gene's germline CDR1 is SGHRS and CDR2 YFSETQ. Trimming pared 4 bases from V and 8 bases from J, leaving 16 bases between. The CDR3 here is CASSIQGSVDEQFF. The CDR3 DNA follows: TGCGCCAGCAGCATACAGGGTAGTGTGGATGAGCAGTTCTTC.

The chain recombines TRBV18 with TRBJ2-7; D is unresolved. Germline CDR1 and CDR2: KGHSH and LQKENI. The CDR3 runs to 12 residues. The V end lost 1 base, the J end lost 2 bases, and 3 bases lay between the germline ends. The CDR3 spells CASSPLPYEQYF. CDR3 bases: TGTGCCAGCTCACCACTCCCCTACGAGCAGTACTTC.

The chain has TRBV5-1 and TRBJ2-1; tentatively, D is TRBD2 (6 bases). This CDR3 is 17 amino acids long. Germline CDR1 reads SGHRS; CDR2 reads YFSETQ. V was shortened by 0 bases and J by 6 bases, with 19 bases between the two germline ends. CDR3 sequence reads: CASSLGLASVYGNEQFF. The CDR3 DNA reads TGCGCCAGCAGCTTGGGATTGGCTAGCGTCTACGGCAATGAGCAGTTCTTC.

This chain joins TRBV1 and TRBJ1-3; TRBD1 reflects the table's D call only, with no check against the DNA. TRBV1 is shown as a pseudogene. There are 20 residues in the CDR3. CDR3 DNA: TGCACCAGCAGCCAAGATCGGCCATACGGGACAGCGGACTCTGGAAACACCATATATTTT. Translated, it gives CTSSQDRPYGTADSGNTIYF.

This clone was seen a handful of times. The chain links TRBV18 to TRBJ1-4; D is ambiguous. The V gene lost 4 bases and the J gene lost 5 bases, with 2 bases spanning the gap. The CDR3 is 11 residues long. Germline CDR1 and CDR2: KGHSH and LQKENI. The chain's CDR3 is CASSHNEKLFF. Written as DNA, the CDR3 is TGTGCCAGCTCACACAATGAAAAACTGTTTTTT.